A few counts support the clone carrying this T cell receptor beta chain. The CDR3 runs to 18 residues. Germline-derived CDR1 and CDR2 are MGHRA and YSYEKL. Trimming cost V 0 bases and J 5 bases, with 22 bases left between them. The repertoire was sequenced with immunoSEQ multiplex PCR; TCRdb's copy has only in-frame clones and lacks some. The sample shows approximately 210,000 clones, approximately 73% of them seen only once. These data originate in a study of blood T cell repertoires in COVID-19. As for the study in general: COVID-19 samples collected from the United States, Italy and Spain covered acute and convalescent phases. PBMCs, B-cell-depleted T cells, or T cells were the source of the cDNA or gDNA that made up the material.

Categorization into cohorts depended on clinical history that participants reported. The material sequenced was PBMCs or T cells enriched from blood (not recorded which). The chain carries TRBV4-1 and TRBJ1-2; D unclear. The origin of this receptor is a woman aged 45-65 years with acute COVID-19. The CDR3 sequence: CASSQDHSGSRSYYGYTF. CDR3 coding DNA: TGCGCCAGCAGCCAAGATCACTCGGGAAGCCGTTCCTATTATGGCTACACCTTC.